The 15 T cell receptor beta chains below all came from one sample that was sequenced in a study of OX40 agonist ivuxolimab in advanced cancers. Libraries were prepared by immunoSEQ multiplex PCR; TCRdb keeps only in-frame clonotypes and omits some of them. The top ten hold around 2.3% of the sample, which has under 85,000 clones, 84% seen once. The material sequenced was CD4+ or CD8+ T cells sorted from blood, taken in a trial of the OX40 agonist ivuxolimab. Receptors were obtained from an adult with an advanced solid tumor such as melanoma, head and neck, liver or kidney cancer.

CDR3 region: CASSPGSFPTTDTQYF. The DNA for the CDR3 is TGTGCCAGCAGCCCCGGAAGTTTCCCGACCACAGATACGCAGTATTTT. The V call is TRBV7-9, the J call TRBJ2-3; D not resolved. Trimming removed 5 bases at V and 2 bases at J, with 17 bases between. Germline V gives CDR1 SEHNR, CDR2 FQNEAQ (reference sequence). The length of the CDR3 is 16 residues.

This chain joins TRBV5-1 and TRBJ2-7; D is ambiguous. V dropped 0 bases and J dropped 3 bases, with 28 bases sitting between them. The CDR3 spans 20 residues. Germline V gene sequence: CDR1 SGHRS, CDR2 YFSETQ. CDR3 protein: CASSLDRPVPSPPPSYEQYF. The CDR3 DNA reads as TGCGCCAGCAGCTTGGATCGTCCGGTCCCGAGCCCCCCTCCGAGCTACGAGCAGTACTTC.

This sequence joins TRBV6-5 and TRBJ1-2; D is undetermined. CDR1 and CDR2 from the germline V gene are MNHEY and SVGAGI. The CDR3 loop spans 14 amino acids. Trimming took 5 bases from V and 0 from J, leaving 10 bases between them. Here the CDR3 reads CASSERPTNYGYTF. As DNA, the CDR3 is TGTGCCAGCAGTGAGCGGCCAACTAACTATGGCTACACCTTC.

The V call is TRBV7-3, the J call TRBJ2-1; 9 bases map to TRBD1. The CDR3 consists of 15 residues. V lost 1 base to trimming and J lost 4 bases; unmatched junction nucleotides: 2. Germline loops: CDR1 SGHTA, CDR2 FQGTGA. CDR3 residues: CASSLKGTGYNEQFF. CDR3 DNA sequence: TGTGCCAGCAGCTTAAAGGGGACAGGGTACAATGAGCAGTTCTTC. Filled out from reference TRBV7-3 and TRBJ2-1, the complete variable domain reads GAGVSQTPSNKVTEKGKYVELRCDPISGHTALYWYRQSLGQGPEFLIYFQGTGAADDSGLPNDRFFAVRPEGSVSTLKIQRTERGDSAVYLCASSLKGTGYNEQFFGPGTRLTVL.

The rearrangement links TRBV10-3 to TRBJ2-5, with D hard to call. The tail of the sequence fits TRBJ2-7 better, so the J call may be wrong. CDR3 size: 13 residues. Germline CDR1 ENHRY, CDR2 SYGVKD. The CDR3 nucleotides are TGTGCCATCAGCGTTCAGCTATCCTACGAGCAGTACTTC. Translation gives CAISVQLSYEQYF.

The chain recombines TRBV5-1 with TRBJ1-1, with 9 positions matching TRBD1. The CDR3 totals 16 residues. V was clipped by 3 bases and J by 0 bases; unmatched bases: 6. In germline, CDR1 is SGHRS, CDR2 YFSETQ. CDR3 protein: CASSSTGTGLNTEAFF. CDR3 nucleotides: TGCGCCAGCAGCTCCACCGGGACAGGGCTGAACACTGAAGCTTTCTTT.

The rearrangement joins TRBV15 to TRBJ2-7; D is uncertain. CDR3 length equals 13 residues. Germline assignment: CDR1 LNHNV and CDR2 YYDKDF (reference sequence). With 4 bases removed from V and 3 bases from J, the gap between germline ends came to 10 bases. CDR3 amino acids: CATSNGPSYEQYF. In DNA, the CDR3 is TGTGCCACCAGCAACGGACCGAGCTACGAGCAGTACTTC.

This clone has a single count. The chain carries TRBV9 and TRBJ2-7, with 9 bases identical to TRBD1. Germline CDR1 and CDR2: SGDLS and YYNGEE. The CDR3 runs to 15 residues. The V gene end was trimmed by 0 bases and the J gene end by 2 bases; junction bases not matched to a gene: 3. Here the CDR3 reads CASSVEGQGTYEQYF. CDR3 DNA sequence: TGTGCCAGCAGCGTAGAGGGACAGGGAACCTACGAGCAGTACTTC.

The chain uses TRBV7-9 and TRBJ1-2, with 7 nucleotides matching TRBD1. V dropped 4 bases and J dropped 6; count of bases not matched to a gene: 5. Germline V lookup: CDR1 SEHNR, CDR2 FQNEAQ (reference sequence). CDR3 length equals 13 residues. Here the CDR3 DNA reads TGTGCCAGCAGCTCAAACAGGGGAGATGGCTACACCTTC. The encoded protein is CASSSNRGDGYTF.

This chain joins TRBV5-1 and TRBJ2-1, with 7 nucleotides matching TRBD2. V shed 4 bases and J 8 bases; nucleotides not matched to a gene: 12. CDR3 length equals 15 residues. CDR1 is SGHRS, CDR2 YFSETQ, per germline. The CDR3 bases are TGCGCCAGCAGCCGCGACGGGAGGAACGCCGATGAGCAGTTCTTC. Protein product: CASSRDGRNADEQFF. The variable domain in full, completed from reference TRBV5-1 and TRBJ2-1, reads KAGVTQTPRYLIKTRGQQVTLSCSPISGHRSVSWYQQTPGQGLQFLFEYFSETQRNKGNFPGRFSGRQFSNSRSEMNVSTLELGDSALYLCASSRDGRNADEQFFGPGTRLTVL.

This sequence joins TRBV6-5 and TRBJ2-7; the D gene is possibly TRBD2 (6 bases). CDR3 size: 13 residues. Trimming pared 6 bases from V and 3 bases from J, leaving 12 bases between. Germline values: CDR1 MNHEY, CDR2 SVGAGI. The chain's CDR3 is CASRSAGLYEQYF. The CDR3 DNA reads as TGTGCCAGCAGGAGCGCGGGACTCTACGAGCAGTACTTC.

The chain carries TRBV6-6 and TRBJ1-1, with no clear D. Trimming cost V 0 bases and J 6 bases, with 14 bases left between them. Germline V gene lookup returns CDR1 MNHNY and CDR2 SVGAGI (reference sequence). The CDR3 has 15 amino acids. CDR3 residues: CASSYSIPGEPEAFF. CDR3 nucleotides: TGTGCCAGCAGTTACTCCATCCCGGGTGAGCCTGAAGCTTTCTTT.

The chain employs TRBV7-6 and TRBJ1-4, with TRBD1 as a possible D gene (6 bases). The CDR3 has 16 amino acids. The germline CDR1 and CDR2 sequences are SGHVS and FNYEAQ. V was clipped by 2 bases and J by 8 bases, with 18 bases between them. The CDR3 region is CASSLLVQGSNEKLFF. The CDR3 DNA is TGTGCCAGCAGCTTACTCGTACAGGGTTCGAACGAAAAACTGTTTTTT.

A note on this clone: Other DNA variants within this sample encode the same CDR3. The V gene is TRBV11-2, the J gene TRBJ1-1, with D perhaps TRBD1 (5 bases). This CDR3 spans 15 amino acids. Germline assignment: CDR1 SGHAT and CDR2 FQNNGV. V lost 0 bases to trimming and J lost 5 bases, with 13 bases between them. CDR3 coding DNA: TGTGCCAGCAGCTTAGAACCGGGGCCCACGACTGAAGCTTTCTTT. Protein product: CASSLEPGPTTEAFF.

CDR3 sequence (DNA): TGCGCCAGCCCCGGTGGTGAGGCGCCCTGTGTTAATACGCAGTATTTT. Residues: CASPGGEAPCVNTQYF. The chain employs TRBV10-1 and TRBJ2-3; no definite D call. The germline CDR1 and CDR2 sequences are WNHNN and SYGVQD (reference sequence). The germline V and J ends were trimmed by 8 bases and 7 bases, with 25 bases remaining between them. This CDR3 has 16 residues.